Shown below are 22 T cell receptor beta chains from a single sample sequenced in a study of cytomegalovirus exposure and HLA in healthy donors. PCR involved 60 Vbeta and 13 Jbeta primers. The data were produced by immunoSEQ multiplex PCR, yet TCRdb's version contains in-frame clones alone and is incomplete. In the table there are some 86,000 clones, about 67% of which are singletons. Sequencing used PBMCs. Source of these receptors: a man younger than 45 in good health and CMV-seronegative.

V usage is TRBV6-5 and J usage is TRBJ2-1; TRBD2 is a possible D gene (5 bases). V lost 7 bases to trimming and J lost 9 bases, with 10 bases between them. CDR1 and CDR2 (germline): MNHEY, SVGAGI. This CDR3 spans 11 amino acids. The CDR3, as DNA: TGTGCCAGCACCGACGGGATTGAGCAGTTCTTC. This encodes CASTDGIEQFF.

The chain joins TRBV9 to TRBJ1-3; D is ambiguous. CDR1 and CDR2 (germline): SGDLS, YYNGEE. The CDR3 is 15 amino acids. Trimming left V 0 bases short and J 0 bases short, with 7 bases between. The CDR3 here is CASSVAGYSGNTIYF. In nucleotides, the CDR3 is TGTGCCAGCAGCGTAGCAGGCTACTCTGGAAACACCATATATTTT.

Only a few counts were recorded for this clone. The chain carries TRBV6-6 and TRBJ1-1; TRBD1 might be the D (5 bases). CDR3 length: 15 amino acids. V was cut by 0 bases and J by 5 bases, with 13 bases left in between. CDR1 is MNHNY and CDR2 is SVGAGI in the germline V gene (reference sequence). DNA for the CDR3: TGTGCCAGCAGTTACTCTGGCAGGGTGAGGACTGAAGCTTTCTTT. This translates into CASSYSGRVRTEAFF.

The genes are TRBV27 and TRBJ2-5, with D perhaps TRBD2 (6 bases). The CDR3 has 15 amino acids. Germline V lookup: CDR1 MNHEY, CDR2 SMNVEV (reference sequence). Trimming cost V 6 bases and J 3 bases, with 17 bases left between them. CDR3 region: CASRFNRGGEETQYF. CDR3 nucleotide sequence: TGTGCCAGCAGATTTAACCGGGGAGGAGAAGAGACCCAGTACTTC.

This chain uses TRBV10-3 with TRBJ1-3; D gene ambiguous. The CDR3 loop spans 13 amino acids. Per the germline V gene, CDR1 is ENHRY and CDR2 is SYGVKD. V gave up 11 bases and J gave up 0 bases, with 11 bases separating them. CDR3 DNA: TGTGCCTCGCAGGACTTCTCTGGAAACACCATATATTTT. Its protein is CASQDFSGNTIYF.

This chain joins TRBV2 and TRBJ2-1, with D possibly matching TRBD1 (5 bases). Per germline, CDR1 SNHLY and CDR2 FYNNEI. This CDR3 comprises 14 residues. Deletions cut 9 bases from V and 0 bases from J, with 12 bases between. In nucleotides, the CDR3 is TGTGCCAGGACAGAGCCCAGCTCCTACAATGAGCAGTTCTTC. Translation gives CARTEPSSYNEQFF.

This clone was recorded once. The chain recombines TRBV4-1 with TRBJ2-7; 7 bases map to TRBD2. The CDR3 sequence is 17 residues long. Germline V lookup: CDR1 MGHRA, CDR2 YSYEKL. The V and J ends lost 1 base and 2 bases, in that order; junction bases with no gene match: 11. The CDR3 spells CASSQGEGVGLAYEQYF. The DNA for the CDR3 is TGCGCCAGCAGCCAAGGTGAGGGCGTTGGACTAGCCTACGAGCAGTACTTC.

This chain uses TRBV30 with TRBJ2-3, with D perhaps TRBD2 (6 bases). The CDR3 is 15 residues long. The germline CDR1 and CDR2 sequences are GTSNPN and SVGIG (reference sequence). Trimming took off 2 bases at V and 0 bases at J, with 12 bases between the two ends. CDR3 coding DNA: TGTGCCTGGAGTTACCCTAGCGACAGCACAGATACGCAGTATTTT. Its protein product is CAWSYPSDSTDTQYF.

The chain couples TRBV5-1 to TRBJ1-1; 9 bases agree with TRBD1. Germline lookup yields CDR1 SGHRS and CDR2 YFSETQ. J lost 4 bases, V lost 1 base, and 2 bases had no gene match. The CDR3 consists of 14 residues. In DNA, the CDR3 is TGCGCCAGCAGCTTGAGGACAGGGGCCACTGAAGCTTTCTTT. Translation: CASSLRTGATEAFF.

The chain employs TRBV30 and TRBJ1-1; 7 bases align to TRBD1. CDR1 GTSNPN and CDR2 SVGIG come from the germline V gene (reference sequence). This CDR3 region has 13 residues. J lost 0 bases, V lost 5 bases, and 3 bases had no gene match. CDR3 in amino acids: CAWRDSLNTEAFF. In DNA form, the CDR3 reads TGTGCCTGGCGGGACAGCTTGAACACTGAAGCTTTCTTT. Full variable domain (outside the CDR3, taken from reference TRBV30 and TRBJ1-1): SQTIHQWPATLVQPVGSPLSLECTVEGTSNPNLYWYRQAAGRGLQLLFYSVGIGQISSEVPQNLSASRPQDRQFILSSKKLLLSDSGFYLCAWRDSLNTEAFFGQGTRLTVV.

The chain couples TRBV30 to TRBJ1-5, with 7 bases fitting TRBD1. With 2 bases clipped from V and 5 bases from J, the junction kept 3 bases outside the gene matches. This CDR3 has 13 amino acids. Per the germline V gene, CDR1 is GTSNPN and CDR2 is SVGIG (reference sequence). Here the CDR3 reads CAWSTQGDQPQHF. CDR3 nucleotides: TGTGCCTGGAGTACCCAGGGGGATCAGCCCCAGCATTTT.

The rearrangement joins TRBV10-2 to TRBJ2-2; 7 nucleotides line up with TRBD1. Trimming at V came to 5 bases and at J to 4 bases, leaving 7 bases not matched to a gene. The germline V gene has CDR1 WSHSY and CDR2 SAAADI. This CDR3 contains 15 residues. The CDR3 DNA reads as TGCGCCAGCAGTTACACAGGGGTGGGCACCGGGGAGCTGTTTTTT. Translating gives CASSYTGVGTGELFF.

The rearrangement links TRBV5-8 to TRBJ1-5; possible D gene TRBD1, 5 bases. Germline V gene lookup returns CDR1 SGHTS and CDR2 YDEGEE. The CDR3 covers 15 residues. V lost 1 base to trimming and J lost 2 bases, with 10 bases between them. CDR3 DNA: TGTGCCAGCAGCTTGTGGGGGGAAGGCAATCAGCCCCAGCATTTT. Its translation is CASSLWGEGNQPQHF. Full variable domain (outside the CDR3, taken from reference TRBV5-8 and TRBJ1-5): EAGVTQSPTHLIKTRGQQATLRCSPISGHTSVYWYQQALGLGLQFLLWYDEGEERNRGNFPPRFSGRQFPNYSSELNVNALELEDSALYLCASSLWGEGNQPQHFGDGTRLSIL.

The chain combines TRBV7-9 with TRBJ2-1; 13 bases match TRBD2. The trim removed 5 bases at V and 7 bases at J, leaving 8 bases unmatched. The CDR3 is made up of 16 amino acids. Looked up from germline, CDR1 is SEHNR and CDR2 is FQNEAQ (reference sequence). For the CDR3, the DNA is TGTGCCAGCAGCGAGGGACTAGCGGGGAGTAAGAATGAGCAGTTCTTC. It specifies CASSEGLAGSKNEQFF.

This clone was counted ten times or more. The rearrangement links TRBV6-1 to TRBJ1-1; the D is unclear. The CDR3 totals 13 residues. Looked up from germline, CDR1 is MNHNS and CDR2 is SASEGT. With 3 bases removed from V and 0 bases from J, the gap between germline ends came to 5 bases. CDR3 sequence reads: CASSDKMNTEAFF. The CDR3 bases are TGTGCCAGCAGTGACAAAATGAACACTGAAGCTTTCTTT.

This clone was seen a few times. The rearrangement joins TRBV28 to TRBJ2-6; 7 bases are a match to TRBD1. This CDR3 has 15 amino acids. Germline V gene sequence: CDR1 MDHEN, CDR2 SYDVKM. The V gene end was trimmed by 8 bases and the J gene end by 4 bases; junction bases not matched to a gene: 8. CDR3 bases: TGTGCCAGCGGACAGGTTATACCCGGGGCCAACGTCCTGACTTTC. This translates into CASGQVIPGANVLTF.

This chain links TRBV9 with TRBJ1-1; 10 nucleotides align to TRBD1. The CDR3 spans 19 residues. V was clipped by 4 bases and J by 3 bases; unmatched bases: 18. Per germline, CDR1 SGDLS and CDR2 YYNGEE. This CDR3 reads CASSLPFGPLGTGDTEAFF. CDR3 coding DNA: TGTGCCAGCAGCTTACCTTTTGGCCCGTTAGGGACAGGGGACACTGAAGCTTTCTTT.

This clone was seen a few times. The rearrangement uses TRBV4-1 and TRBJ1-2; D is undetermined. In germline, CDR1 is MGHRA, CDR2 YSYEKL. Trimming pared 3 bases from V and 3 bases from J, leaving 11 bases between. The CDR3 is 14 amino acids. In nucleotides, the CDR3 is TGCGCCAGCAGCCACAAAACCCCAGACTATGGCTACACCTTC. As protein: CASSHKTPDYGYTF.

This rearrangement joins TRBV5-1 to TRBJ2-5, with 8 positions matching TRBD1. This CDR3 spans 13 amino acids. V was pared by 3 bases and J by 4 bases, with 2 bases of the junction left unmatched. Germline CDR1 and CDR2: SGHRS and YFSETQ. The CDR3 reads CASSSRGRETQYF. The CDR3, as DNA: TGCGCCAGCAGCTCCAGGGGGCGAGAGACCCAGTACTTC.

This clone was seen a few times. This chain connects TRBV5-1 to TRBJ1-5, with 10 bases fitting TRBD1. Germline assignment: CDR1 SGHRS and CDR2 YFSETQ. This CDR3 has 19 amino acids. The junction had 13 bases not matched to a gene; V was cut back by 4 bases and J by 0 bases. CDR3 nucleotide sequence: TGCGCCAGCAGCGCCGCCCCGGGACAGGGGTTATATAGCAATCAGCCCCAGCATTTT. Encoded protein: CASSAAPGQGLYSNQPQHF.

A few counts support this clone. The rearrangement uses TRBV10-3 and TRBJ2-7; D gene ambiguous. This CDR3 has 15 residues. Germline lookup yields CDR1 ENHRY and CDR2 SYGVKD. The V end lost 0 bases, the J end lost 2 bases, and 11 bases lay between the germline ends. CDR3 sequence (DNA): TGTGCCATCAGTGAGTCGGTAGCTGTAACCTACGAGCAGTACTTC. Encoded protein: CAISESVAVTYEQYF.

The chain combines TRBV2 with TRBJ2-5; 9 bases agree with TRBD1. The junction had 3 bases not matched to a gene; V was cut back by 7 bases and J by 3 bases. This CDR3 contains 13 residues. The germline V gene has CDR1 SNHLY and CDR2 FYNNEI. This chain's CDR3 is CASTRDREETQYF. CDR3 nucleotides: TGTGCCAGCACGCGGGACAGGGAAGAGACCCAGTACTTC.